These 11 T cell receptor beta chains came from one sample sequenced in a study of tumor and adjacent non-tumor tissue in lung cancer. The library came from three nested PCR rounds adapted from ARM-PCR protocols. TCRdb processed the multiplex PCR reads anew with MiXCR; each CDR3 protein has one entry. The data hold around 50,000 distinct CDR3 sequences, with roughly two thirds observed a single time. No cell sorting was done before RNA was extracted from the tissue. More than 3 cm separated this lung sample from the edge of the tumor. The material sequenced was distant non-tumor lung tissue. Receptor source: a woman in her 70s with non-small cell lung cancer.

On this clonotype itself: This clone may be a read error of a much larger clone one base away. The rearrangement uses TRBV28 and TRBJ1-1, with TRBD1 as a possible D gene (6 bases). There are 14 residues in the CDR3. Trimming pared 3 bases from V and 4 bases from J, leaving 12 bases between. The germline CDR1 and CDR2 sequences are MDHEN and SYDVKM. CDR3 sequence reads: CASSFTRGATEAFF. CDR3 DNA sequence: TGTGCCAGCAGTTTTACTCGGGGGGCCACTGAAGCTTTCTTT.

This rearrangement joins TRBV10-3 to TRBJ2-7, with D maybe TRBD2 (6 bases). Germline loops: CDR1 ENHRY, CDR2 SYGVKD. This CDR3 is 15 amino acids long. DNA of the CDR3: TGTGCTGTCAGTGAGGGGACTTGCGGTTCCTACGAGCAGTACTTC. Translating gives CAVSEGTCGSYEQYF.

Points on this clonotype: Just one base apart from a much larger clone, this may be a read error. The rearrangement links TRBV24-1 to TRBJ2-5; 7 bases are shared with TRBD2. The J segment lost 6 bases and the V segment lost 5 bases, leaving 11 bases of the junction unmatched. This CDR3 is 15 amino acids long. Germline V CDR1 and CDR2: KGHDR, SFDVKD. The CDR3 nucleotides read TGTGCCACCAGTGGTTCGACTAGCTTGGGAAAGACCCAGTACTTC. Translated, it gives CATSGSTSLGKTQYF.

Worth noting for this clonotype: Since a much larger clone is just one base distant, this may be a read error. CDR3 protein: CAWSKDSIQPQHF. The CDR3 DNA reads TGTGCCTGGAGTAAGGACAGCATTCAGCCCCAGCATTTT. The rearrangement links TRBV30 to TRBJ1-5; D might be TRBD1 (6 bases). This CDR3 contains 13 residues. Germline V lookup: CDR1 GTSNPN, CDR2 SVGIG (reference sequence).

The gene calls are TRBV7-9 and TRBJ2-2, with D possibly TRBD2 on 6 matching bases. The CDR3 is made up of 16 amino acids. CDR1 and CDR2 (germline): SEHNR, FQNEAQ (reference sequence). Deletions cut 9 bases from V and 0 bases from J, with 17 bases between. For the CDR3, the DNA is TGTGCCAGTAGCGGACCGACATTCGCGAACACCGGGGAGCTGTTTTTT. Translated, it gives CASSGPTFANTGELFF.

In its sample, this clonotype was seen many times. This chain joins TRBV4-2 and TRBJ2-3, with 9 bases lining up with TRBD2. V shed 0 bases and J 0 bases; nucleotides not matched to a gene: 13. The CDR3 is 20 residues long. Germline V CDR1 and CDR2: LGHNA, YNFKEQ. The CDR3 DNA is TGTGCCAGCAGCCAAGAGCCAGCGGGAGGACTTGGTGCTAGCACAGATACGCAGTATTTT. Amino acids: CASSQEPAGGLGASTDTQYF.

Of note for this clonotype: One junction end does not reproduce the germline sequence, and a read error may be involved. The V and J genes are TRBV29-1 and TRBJ1-2; D gene ambiguous. The CDR3 extends over 12 amino acids. The V gene's germline CDR1 is SQVTM and CDR2 ANQGSEA. CDR3 region: CGSTAVGYGYPF. CDR3 bases: TGCGGAAGTACCGCAGTAGGTTATGGCTACCCCTTC.

This clonotype was observed many times. The V and J genes are TRBV20-1 and TRBJ2-3, with 8 bases that match TRBD2. This CDR3 has 15 residues. The germline gives CDR1 DFQATT, CDR2 SNEGSKA (reference sequence). Trimming cost V 6 bases and J 4 bases; bases outside gene matches: 12. The CDR3 is CSAPRGLGGADTQYF. The CDR3 bases are TGCAGTGCCCCTAGGGGACTAGGGGGTGCAGATACGCAGTATTTT.

The chain couples TRBV20-1 to TRBJ2-1; no clear D gene. This CDR3 contains 15 residues. Germline V gene data show CDR1 as DFQATT and CDR2 as SNEGSKA (reference sequence). Trimming took off 4 bases at V and 0 bases at J, with 13 bases between the two ends. In DNA form, the CDR3 reads TGCAGTGCTACATTCACATTGGACTCCTACAATGAGCAGTTCTTC. As protein: CSATFTLDSYNEQFF.

Remarks on this clonotype: A read error may account for a junction end that differs from germline. The CDR3: CASNQTYSESQYF. CDR3 DNA sequence: TGTGCCAGCAACCAGACATACTCAGAGTCCCAGTACTTC. The chain links TRBV5-4 to TRBJ2-5, with unresolved D. From germline, CDR1 is SGHNT and CDR2 YYREEE (reference sequence). This CDR3 region has 13 residues.

A word on this clonotype: Likely a read error: the CDR3 ends without its conserved phenylalanine or tryptophan. Here the CDR3 reads CASRDPGQGYNEQFL. The CDR3 DNA follows: TGTGCCAGCAGAGATCCGGGGCAGGGGTACAATGAGCAGTTCCTC. The gene calls are TRBV6-2 or TRBV6-3 and TRBJ2-1; tentatively, D is TRBD1 (6 bases). Germline CDR1 reads MNHEY; CDR2 reads SVGEGT. The CDR3 covers 15 residues. Trimming shortened V by 6 bases and J by 4 bases, and 16 bases separated the two germline ends.